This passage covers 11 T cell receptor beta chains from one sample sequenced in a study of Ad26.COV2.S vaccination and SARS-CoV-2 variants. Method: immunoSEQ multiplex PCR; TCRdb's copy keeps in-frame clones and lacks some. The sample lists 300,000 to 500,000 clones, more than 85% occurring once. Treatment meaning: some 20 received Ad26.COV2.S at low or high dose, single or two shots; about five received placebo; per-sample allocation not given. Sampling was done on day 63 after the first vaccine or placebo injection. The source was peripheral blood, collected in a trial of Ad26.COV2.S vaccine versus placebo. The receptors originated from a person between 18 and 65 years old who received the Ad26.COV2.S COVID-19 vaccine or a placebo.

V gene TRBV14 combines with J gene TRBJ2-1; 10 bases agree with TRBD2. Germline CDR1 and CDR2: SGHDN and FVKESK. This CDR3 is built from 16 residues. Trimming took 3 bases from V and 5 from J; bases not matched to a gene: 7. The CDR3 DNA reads TGTGCCAGCAGCCAGTTAAGCGGGGGGGAAGACAATGAGCAGTTCTTC. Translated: CASSQLSGGEDNEQFF.

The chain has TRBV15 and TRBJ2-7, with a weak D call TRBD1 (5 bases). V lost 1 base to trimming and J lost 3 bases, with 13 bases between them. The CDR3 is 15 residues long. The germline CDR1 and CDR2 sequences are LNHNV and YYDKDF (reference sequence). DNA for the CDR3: TGTGCCACCAGCAGAGCACGTGGACAACTCTACGAGCAGTACTTC. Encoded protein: CATSRARGQLYEQYF.

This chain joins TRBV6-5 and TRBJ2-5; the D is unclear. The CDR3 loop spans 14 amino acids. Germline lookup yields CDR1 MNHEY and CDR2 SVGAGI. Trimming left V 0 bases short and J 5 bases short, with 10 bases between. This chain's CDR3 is CASSYSPQVETQYF. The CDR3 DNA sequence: TGTGCCAGCAGTTACTCGCCGCAGGTGGAGACCCAGTACTTC.

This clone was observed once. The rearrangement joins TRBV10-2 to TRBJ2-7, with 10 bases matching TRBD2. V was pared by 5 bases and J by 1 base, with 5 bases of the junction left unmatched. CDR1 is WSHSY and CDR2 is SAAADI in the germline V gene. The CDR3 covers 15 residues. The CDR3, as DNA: TGCGCCAGCAGTCAGCCAGCGGGGGGGTCCTACGAGCAGTACTTC. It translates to CASSQPAGGSYEQYF.

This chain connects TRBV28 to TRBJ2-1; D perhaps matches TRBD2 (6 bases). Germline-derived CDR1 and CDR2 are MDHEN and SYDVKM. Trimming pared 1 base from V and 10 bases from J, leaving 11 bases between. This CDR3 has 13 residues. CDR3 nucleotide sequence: TGTGCCAGCAGTTTATTGCCGGGGGACGAGCAGTTCTTC. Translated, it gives CASSLLPGDEQFF.

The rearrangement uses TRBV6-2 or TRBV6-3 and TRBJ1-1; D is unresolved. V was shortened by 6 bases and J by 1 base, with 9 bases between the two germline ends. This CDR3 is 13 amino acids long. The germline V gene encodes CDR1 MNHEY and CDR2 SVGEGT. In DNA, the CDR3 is TGTGCCAGCAGCACCAGGACGAACACTGAAGCTTTCTTT. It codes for CASSTRTNTEAFF.

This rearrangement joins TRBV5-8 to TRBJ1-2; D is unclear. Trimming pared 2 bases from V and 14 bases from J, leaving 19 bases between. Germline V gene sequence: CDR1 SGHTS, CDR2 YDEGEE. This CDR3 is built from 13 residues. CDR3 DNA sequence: TGTGCCAGCAGCTTCAGTACTCGGGCAGGCCTAACCTTC. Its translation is CASSFSTRAGLTF.

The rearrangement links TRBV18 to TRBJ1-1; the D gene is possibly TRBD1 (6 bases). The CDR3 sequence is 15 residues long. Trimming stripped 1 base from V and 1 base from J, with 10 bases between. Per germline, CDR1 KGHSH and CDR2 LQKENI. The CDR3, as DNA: TGTGCCAGCTCACCACAGCAACAGGGGAACACTGAAGCTTTCTTT. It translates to CASSPQQQGNTEAFF.

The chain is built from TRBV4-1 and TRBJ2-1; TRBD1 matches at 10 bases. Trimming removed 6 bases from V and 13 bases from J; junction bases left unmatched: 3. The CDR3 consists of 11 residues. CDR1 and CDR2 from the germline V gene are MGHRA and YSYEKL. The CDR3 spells CASSRDRGQFF. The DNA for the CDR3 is TGCGCCAGCAGTCGGGACAGGGGACAGTTCTTC.

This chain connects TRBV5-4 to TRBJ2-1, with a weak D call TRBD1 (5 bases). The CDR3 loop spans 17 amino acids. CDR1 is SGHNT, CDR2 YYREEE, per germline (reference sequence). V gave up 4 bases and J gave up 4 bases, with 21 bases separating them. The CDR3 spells CASSTTGGSLRYNEQFF. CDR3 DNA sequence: TGTGCCAGCAGCACTACAGGCGGCAGCCTAAGGTACAATGAGCAGTTCTTC. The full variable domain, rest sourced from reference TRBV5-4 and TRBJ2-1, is ETGVTQSPTHLIKTRGQQVTLRCSSQSGHNTVSWYQQALGQGPQFIFQYYREEENGRGNFPPRFSGLQFPNYSSELNVNALELDDSALYLCASSTTGGSLRYNEQFFGPGTRLTVL.

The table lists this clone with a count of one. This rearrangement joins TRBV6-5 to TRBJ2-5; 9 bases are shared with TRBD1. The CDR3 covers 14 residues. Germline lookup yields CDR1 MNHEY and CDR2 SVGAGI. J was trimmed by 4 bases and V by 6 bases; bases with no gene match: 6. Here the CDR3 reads CASSGQGFRETQYF. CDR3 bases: TGTGCCAGCAGCGGACAGGGGTTTAGAGAGACCCAGTACTTC.